One and the same sample provided the 24 T cell receptor beta chains below, sequenced in a study of blood T cell repertoires in COVID-19. Profiled with immunoSEQ multiplex PCR; TCRdb holds only in-frame clones, not every one. Here the sample spans under 95,000 clones, about 88% being singletons. Sequencing input: peripheral blood. The receptors come from a human donor in a cohort sampled during active COVID-19.

The chain has TRBV15 and TRBJ2-1, with D possibly being TRBD1 (5 bases). Per germline, CDR1 LNHNV and CDR2 YYDKDF (reference sequence). The CDR3 has 15 amino acids. Trimming removed 0 bases at V and 8 bases at J, with 14 bases between. Written as DNA, the CDR3 is TGTGCCACCAGCAGAGAGGCTGGACAATTCGATGAGCAGTTCTTC. It translates to CATSREAGQFDEQFF.

The chain has TRBV25-1 and TRBJ2-1; a possible D gene is TRBD2 (5 bases). CDR1 is MGHDK, CDR2 SYGVNS, per germline. The CDR3 has 18 residues. The germline V and J ends were trimmed by 4 bases and 7 bases, with 26 bases remaining between them. The CDR3 coding sequence is TGTGCCAGCAGTGGGCCTACTATTCCGGACTTGCGGTGGAATGAGCAGTTCTTC. Translating it yields CASSGPTIPDLRWNEQFF.

The J gene is TRBJ1-4, the V gene TRBV5-4; TRBD1 might be the D (6 bases). Per germline, CDR1 SGHNT and CDR2 YYREEE (reference sequence). The V end was cut by 3 bases, the J end by 4 bases, with 13 bases between. This CDR3 is built from 15 residues. CDR3 DNA sequence: TGTGCCAGCAGCTGGGGCAGGGGCGGTAATGAAAAACTGTTTTTT. It codes for CASSWGRGGNEKLFF.

In its sample, this clone was seen a few times. The CDR3 here is CASSPRQGNDEQYF. DNA of the CDR3: TGCGCCAGCAGCCCCCGACAGGGCAACGACGAGCAGTACTTC. This rearrangement joins TRBV5-1 to TRBJ2-7; 7 nucleotides line up with TRBD1. The CDR3 spans 14 residues. Germline V gene data show CDR1 as SGHRS and CDR2 as YFSETQ. V shed 4 bases, J shed 5 bases, and the junction held 9 bases outside the gene matches. Looking up the rest from reference TRBV5-1 and TRBJ2-7 gives the full variable domain: KAGVTQTPRYLIKTRGQQVTLSCSPISGHRSVSWYQQTPGQGLQFLFEYFSETQRNKGNFPGRFSGRQFSNSRSEMNVSTLELGDSALYLCASSPRQGNDEQYFGPGTRLTVT.

The V and J genes are TRBV7-2 and TRBJ2-2; 10 bases fit TRBD1. The V and J ends lost 4 bases and 4 bases, in that order; junction bases with no gene match: 3. CDR3 length equals 15 residues. Germline CDR1 reads SGHTA; CDR2 reads FQGNSA. CDR3 sequence: CASSWGTGVTGELFF. The CDR3 DNA follows: TGTGCCAGCAGCTGGGGGACAGGGGTCACCGGGGAGCTGTTTTTT. The variable domain in full, completed from reference TRBV7-2 and TRBJ2-2, reads GAGVSQSPSNKVTEKGKDVELRCDPISGHTALYWYRQSLGQGLEFLIYFQGNSAPDKSGLPSDRFSAERTGGSVSTLTIQRTQQEDSAVYLCASSWGTGVTGELFFGEGSRLTVL.

The chain combines TRBV18 with TRBJ2-5; TRBD1 matches 8 bases. Germline V lookup: CDR1 KGHSH, CDR2 LQKENI. V shed 2 bases and J 4 bases; nucleotides not matched to a gene: 3. The CDR3 spans 14 residues. CDR3 in amino acids: CASSPLTGAETQYF. In DNA, the CDR3 is TGTGCCAGCTCACCATTGACAGGGGCAGAGACCCAGTACTTC.

This chain joins TRBV5-1 and TRBJ2-3; 9 bases agree with TRBD1. V lost 5 bases and J lost 4; bases outside the gene matches: 11. CDR1 is SGHRS, CDR2 YFSETQ, per germline. This CDR3 comprises 16 residues. In nucleotides, the CDR3 is TGCGCCAGCAGACCCCTACAGGGGGCAACGGCAGATACGCAGTATTTT. Its translation is CASRPLQGATADTQYF.

In its sample, this clone was seen once. The genes are TRBV11-3 and TRBJ2-7; the D gene is possibly TRBD1 (5 bases). Germline loops: CDR1 SGHNT, CDR2 YENEEA. Deletions cut 1 base from V and 5 bases from J, with 9 bases between. The CDR3 is 13 amino acids. The CDR3 DNA sequence: TGTGCCAGCAGCTTAGGGACACGGGACGAGCAGTACTTC. This translates into CASSLGTRDEQYF.

The J gene is TRBJ2-5, the V gene TRBV7-9, with 9 bases that match TRBD1. The CDR3 runs to 15 residues. Germline loops: CDR1 SEHNR, CDR2 FQNEAQ (reference sequence). Trimming at V came to 1 base and at J to 9 bases, leaving 9 bases not matched to a gene. This CDR3 is CASSLGRDREGAQYF. CDR3 nucleotides: TGTGCCAGCAGCTTAGGTCGGGACAGGGAGGGGGCCCAGTACTTC.

This rearrangement joins TRBV7-2 to TRBJ2-1; 8 positions match TRBD2. V gave up 4 bases and J gave up 0 bases; unmatched junction bases: 5. The CDR3 extends over 16 amino acids. Germline V gives CDR1 SGHTA, CDR2 FQGNSA. DNA of the CDR3: TGTGCCAGCAGCTCTAGCGGGCAGAGCTCCTACAATGAGCAGTTCTTC. Encoded protein: CASSSSGQSSYNEQFF.

The chain is built from TRBV3-1 (or the pseudogene TRBV3-2) and TRBJ2-1; D is possibly TRBD1 (6 bases). The CDR3 runs 14 residues. V lost 6 bases to trimming and J lost 0 bases, with 9 bases between them. From germline, CDR1 is LGHDT and CDR2 YNNKEL (reference sequence). CDR3 sequence (DNA): TGTGCCAGCAGAGAGGGGGTCTCCTACAATGAGCAGTTCTTC. Translation gives CASREGVSYNEQFF.

This chain uses TRBV10-1 with TRBJ2-5; 7 bases map to TRBD1. After removal of 0 bases from V and 5 bases from J, the junction contained 6 bases not matched to a gene. Germline CDR1 is WNHNN and CDR2 is SYGVQD (reference sequence). This CDR3 is built from 15 residues. Written as DNA, the CDR3 is TGCGCCAGCAGTGAGTCAGGGGGCCAGTACGAGACCCAGTACTTC. Amino acid sequence: CASSESGGQYETQYF.

The rearrangement links TRBV5-4 to TRBJ1-2, with TRBD1 identical over 7 bases. This CDR3 region has 12 residues. In germline, CDR1 is SGHNT, CDR2 YYREEE (reference sequence). V shed 3 bases, J shed 7 bases, and the junction held 3 bases outside the gene matches. As DNA, the CDR3 is TGTGCCAGCAGCTCTCCAGGGGGTGGCTACACCTTC. This codes for CASSSPGGGYTF.

The genes are TRBV28 and TRBJ1-2, with a tentative D call TRBD1 (5 bases). CDR3 length equals 14 residues. Germline V CDR1 and CDR2: MDHEN, SYDVKM. The V end was cut by 3 bases, the J end by 14 bases, with 22 bases between. The CDR3 region has the DNA TGTGCCAGCAGTTTTGAGGCAGGGAAGGGATCGGTTACCTTC. This sequence encodes CASSFEAGKGSVTF.

The chain couples TRBV6-2 or TRBV6-3 to TRBJ1-5; TRBD1 matches 8 bases. J gave up 6 bases and V 6 bases, and 7 bases lay outside the gene matches. Germline V gene sequence: CDR1 MNHEY, CDR2 SVGEGT. The CDR3 is 14 amino acids. CDR3 in amino acids: CASSPTGEGQPQHF. Written as DNA, the CDR3 is TGTGCCAGCAGCCCGACAGGGGAAGGTCAGCCCCAGCATTTT.

The chain links TRBV5-1 to TRBJ2-7; a possible D gene is TRBD1 (6 bases). CDR3 length: 14 residues. Germline lookup yields CDR1 SGHRS and CDR2 YFSETQ. Trimming stripped 5 bases from V and 3 bases from J, with 15 bases between. DNA of the CDR3: TGCGCCAGCAGGGAGGTCGGCAGGGGCTACGAGCAGTACTTC. Translated: CASREVGRGYEQYF.

This chain uses TRBV29-1 with TRBJ1-1; perhaps TRBD1 as D (5 bases). Trimming removed 7 bases from V and 1 base from J, with 10 bases in between. CDR1 SQVTM and CDR2 ANQGSEA come from the germline V gene. This CDR3 is built from 12 residues. CDR3 in DNA: TGCAGCGGTAGACAGCCGAACACTGAAGCTTTCTTT. Translated: CSGRQPNTEAFF.

This sequence joins TRBV7-9 and TRBJ1-2, with 9 bases lining up with TRBD1. The germline gives CDR1 SEHNR, CDR2 FQNEAQ (reference sequence). The CDR3 is 16 residues long. V trimming: 6 bases; J trimming: 7 bases; junction bases outside the gene matches: 15. DNA of the CDR3: TGTGCCAGCAGTCTGGGTGCCGGGACAGGGTTTCTTGGCTACACCTTC. Its translation: CASSLGAGTGFLGYTF. The variable domain in full, completed from reference TRBV7-9 and TRBJ1-2, reads DTGVSQNPRHKITKRGQNVTFRCDPISEHNRLYWYRQTLGQGPEFLTYFQNEAQLEKSRLLSDRFSAERPKGSFSTLEIQRTEQGDSAMYLCASSLGAGTGFLGYTFGSGTRLTVV.

The CDR3 DNA reads as TGTGCCTGGAGTGTCGGACTGAACCAAGAGACCCAGTACTTC. Translation: CAWSVGLNQETQYF. The V gene is TRBV30, the J gene TRBJ2-5, with a tentative D call TRBD2 (5 bases). The CDR3 runs to 14 residues. The germline CDR1 and CDR2 sequences are GTSNPN and SVGIG (reference sequence). V was shortened by 0 bases and J by 0 bases, with 8 bases between the two germline ends.

This clone was recorded once. The chain combines TRBV5-1 with TRBJ2-2, with D uncertain. V was trimmed by 0 bases and J by 6 bases, leaving 6 bases between them. CDR3 length: 13 residues. Germline lookup yields CDR1 SGHRS and CDR2 YFSETQ. CDR3 protein: CASSLDTSGELFF. CDR3 nucleotides: TGCGCCAGCAGCTTGGATACTTCCGGGGAGCTGTTTTTT.

As to this clone: The sample holds other DNA sequences that translate to the same CDR3. This chain links TRBV18 with TRBJ1-2; D unresolved. Trimming took 3 bases from V and 1 from J, leaving 12 bases between them. This CDR3 contains 15 residues. The germline gives CDR1 KGHSH, CDR2 LQKENI. CDR3 nucleotides: TGTGCCAGCTCACCCCGAACCGGGGTTAACTATGGCTACACCTTC. This codes for CASSPRTGVNYGYTF.

The chain couples TRBV5-5 to TRBJ2-1; the D is unclear. Trimming cost V 0 bases and J 4 bases, with 5 bases left between them. The CDR3 is made up of 13 amino acids. CDR1 is SGHKS and CDR2 is YYEKEE in the germline V gene (reference sequence). The CDR3 spells CASSLDSYNEQFF. The CDR3 region has the DNA TGTGCCAGCAGCTTGGACAGTTACAATGAGCAGTTCTTC.

This clone was counted between two and nine times. This chain uses TRBV5-4 with TRBJ2-5; 9 nucleotides agree with TRBD2. J was trimmed by 1 base and V by 3 bases; bases with no gene match: 4. The CDR3 length is 15 residues. In germline, CDR1 is SGHNT, CDR2 YYREEE (reference sequence). CDR3 loop: CASSSRLAAQETQYF. For the CDR3, the DNA is TGTGCCAGCAGCTCGCGACTAGCGGCCCAAGAGACCCAGTACTTC.

There are a few counts of this clone. The chain carries TRBV28 and TRBJ1-5; D is possibly TRBD1 (6 bases). The germline V and J ends were trimmed by 3 bases and 6 bases, with 15 bases remaining between them. CDR3 length: 15 residues. Germline CDR1 and CDR2: MDHEN and SYDVKM. For the CDR3, the DNA is TGTGCCAGCAGTTTGGCAGGGGCGGCCATTCAGCCCCAGCATTTT. This gives the protein CASSLAGAAIQPQHF.